This entry lists 28 T cell receptor beta chains sequenced from one sample in a study of control samples from healthy donors and cancer patients. Sequencing was performed with immunoSEQ multiplex PCR; in TCRdb, only in-frame clones are kept and a portion is missing. Here the sample spans approximately 170,000 clones, about 93% being singletons. Sequencing was done on a sample of blood. All receptors derive from a woman aged 25-40 years in good health.

The gene calls are TRBV7-9 and TRBJ2-7, with 7 positions matching TRBD1. J was trimmed by 5 bases and V by 5 bases; bases with no gene match: 6. The CDR3 contains 13 residues. The germline CDR1 and CDR2 sequences are SEHNR and FQNEAQ (reference sequence). CDR3 loop: CASSPPDRDEQYF. DNA of the CDR3: TGTGCCAGCAGCCCACCCGACAGGGACGAGCAGTACTTC.

The chain couples TRBV19 to TRBJ1-1; 7 bases line up with TRBD1. The germline V gene has CDR1 LNHDA and CDR2 SQIVND (reference sequence). The CDR3 has 15 amino acids. Trimming took 0 bases from V and 4 from J; bases not matched to a gene: 5. The CDR3 region has the DNA TGTGCCAGTAGTATAGAGCACAGGGGATTCACTGAAGCTTTCTTT. Residues: CASSIEHRGFTEAFF.

V is TRBV6-4 and J is TRBJ2-5, with TRBD1 identical over 7 bases. The CDR3 is 13 residues long. Germline V lookup: CDR1 MRHNA, CDR2 SNTAGT. The J segment lost 5 bases and the V segment lost 2 bases, leaving 2 bases of the junction unmatched. As DNA, the CDR3 is TGTGCCAGCAGTGACCAGGACAGGGAGACCCAGTACTTC. Translating it yields CASSDQDRETQYF.

The CDR3 loop reads CSRAGYNEQFF. The CDR3 DNA follows: TGCAGTCGGGCGGGTTACAATGAGCAGTTCTTC. The chain recombines TRBV20-1 with TRBJ2-1, with D tentatively TRBD2 (5 bases). V was trimmed by 8 bases and J by 4 bases, leaving 9 bases between them. Germline lookup yields CDR1 DFQATT and CDR2 SNEGSKA (reference sequence). This CDR3 has 11 residues.

The rearrangement joins TRBV2 to TRBJ1-5; TRBD1 matches at 7 bases. CDR1 and CDR2 from the germline V gene are SNHLY and FYNNEI. The ends lost 6 bases at V and 5 bases at J; junction bases unmatched: 7. The CDR3 consists of 14 residues. CDR3 in amino acids: CASSDRDSYQPQHF. CDR3 bases: TGTGCCAGCAGCGACCGGGACAGCTATCAGCCCCAGCATTTT.

The rearrangement links TRBV19 to TRBJ1-5; no firm D call. The length of the CDR3 is 13 residues. Germline V gives CDR1 LNHDA, CDR2 SQIVND (reference sequence). V lost 7 bases, J lost 2 bases, and 9 bases lay in between. CDR3: CASNFGGNQPQHF. The CDR3 nucleotides read TGTGCCAGTAATTTCGGGGGCAATCAGCCCCAGCATTTT.

This clone was seen a handful of times. The chain carries TRBV28 and TRBJ2-7; no firm D call. Germline-derived CDR1 and CDR2 are MDHEN and SYDVKM. There are 12 residues in the CDR3. Trimming removed 8 bases at V and 0 bases at J, with 8 bases between. CDR3 in DNA: TGTGCCAGCCGACGTAGCTCCTACGAGCAGTACTTC. Translating gives CASRRSSYEQYF.

The chain couples TRBV19 to TRBJ1-5; D remains ambiguous. Germline CDR1 and CDR2: LNHDA and SQIVND (reference sequence). The CDR3 runs 14 residues. V was pared by 7 bases and J by 3 bases, with 13 bases between. CDR3 sequence reads: CASNKGLHNQPQHF. DNA for the CDR3: TGTGCCAGTAATAAAGGACTGCACAATCAGCCCCAGCATTTT.

The chain employs TRBV9 and TRBJ2-1, with 10 bases matching TRBD2. This CDR3 comprises 15 residues. With 4 bases clipped from V and 10 bases from J, the junction kept 11 bases outside the gene matches. The V gene's germline CDR1 is SGDLS and CDR2 YYNGEE. Written as DNA, the CDR3 is TGTGCCAGCAGCCCCGGGACTAGCGCCCTTCAGGAGCAGTTCTTC. As protein: CASSPGTSALQEQFF.

The chain employs TRBV9 and TRBJ1-5; a weak D match, TRBD1 (6 bases). V lost 0 bases and J lost 7, with 11 bases in between. Germline V lookup: CDR1 SGDLS, CDR2 YYNGEE. This CDR3 comprises 14 residues. The CDR3 region is CASSVEQGGQPQHF. CDR3 DNA: TGTGCCAGCAGCGTAGAACAGGGTGGGCAGCCCCAGCATTTT.

The gene calls are TRBV5-1 and TRBJ1-6; 10 nucleotides agree with TRBD1. CDR1 and CDR2 (germline): SGHRS, YFSETQ. The CDR3 length is 16 residues. The J segment lost 7 bases and the V segment lost 0 bases, leaving 4 bases of the junction unmatched. The DNA for the CDR3 is TGCGCCAGCAGCTTGGCCGGGGGACAGGGGAATTCACCCCTCCACTTT. This gives the protein CASSLAGGQGNSPLHF.

The chain joins TRBV5-6 to TRBJ2-7; the D gene is possibly TRBD2 (6 bases). Trimming took off 4 bases at V and 3 bases at J, with 17 bases between the two ends. CDR3 length: 15 residues. Germline CDR1 SGHDT, CDR2 YYEEEE. For the CDR3, the DNA is TGTGCCAGCAGCAGCCTCGGGGGAGGACTCTACGAGCAGTACTTC. Translation gives CASSSLGGGLYEQYF.

The chain employs TRBV2 and TRBJ1-3; TRBD1 might be the D (5 bases). Germline loops: CDR1 SNHLY, CDR2 FYNNEI. Trimming pared 3 bases from V and 5 bases from J, leaving 11 bases between. The CDR3 extends over 14 amino acids. CDR3 protein: CASSDSRARNTIYF. The CDR3 coding sequence is TGTGCCAGCAGTGACTCCAGGGCTAGAAACACCATATATTTT.

The rearrangement joins TRBV5-1 to TRBJ1-1; D unresolved. This CDR3 is 13 amino acids long. Trimming removed 0 bases from V and 1 base from J, with 4 bases in between. Germline V gives CDR1 SGHRS, CDR2 YFSETQ. The CDR3 DNA follows: TGCGCCAGCAGCTTGGAGAGGAACACTGAAGCTTTCTTT. The encoded protein is CASSLERNTEAFF. Full variable domain (rest looked up from reference TRBV5-1 and TRBJ1-1): KAGVTQTPRYLIKTRGQQVTLSCSPISGHRSVSWYQQTPGQGLQFLFEYFSETQRNKGNFPGRFSGRQFSNSRSEMNVSTLELGDSALYLCASSLERNTEAFFGQGTRLTVV.

This chain's CDR3 is CASIKSKGTHTCEQYF. CDR3 DNA sequence: TGCGCCAGCATAAAGTCGAAGGGGACACATACATGCGAGCAGTACTTC. The J gene is TRBJ2-7, the V gene TRBV10-1; weak D call: TRBD1 (6 bases). V was cut by 7 bases and J by 6 bases, with 25 bases left in between. The CDR3 covers 16 residues. CDR1 is WNHNN, CDR2 SYGVQD, per germline (reference sequence).

The chain joins TRBV19 to TRBJ1-5, with 7 bases that match TRBD1. The V and J ends lost 4 bases and 7 bases, in that order; junction bases with no gene match: 10. CDR3 length equals 15 residues. Germline CDR1 LNHDA, CDR2 SQIVND (reference sequence). For the CDR3, the DNA is TGTGCCAGTAGTACCTCTAGACAGGGAGGGCAGCCCCAGCATTTT. Its translation: CASSTSRQGGQPQHF.

The V call is TRBV6-2 or TRBV6-3, the J call TRBJ1-3; 7 bases fit TRBD1. This CDR3 contains 18 residues. V shed 2 bases, J shed 4 bases, and the junction held 14 bases outside the gene matches. Looked up from germline, CDR1 is MNHEY and CDR2 is SVGEGT. CDR3 nucleotides: TGTGCCAGCAGTTACCCTACCCAGACAGGGATCGCCGGAAACACCATATATTTT. Translation: CASSYPTQTGIAGNTIYF.

The chain carries TRBV19 and TRBJ2-5; TRBD1 or TRBD2 may be the D gene (7 bases each). V was pared by 3 bases and J by 5 bases, with 16 bases between. Looked up from germline, CDR1 is LNHDA and CDR2 is SQIVND (reference sequence). There are 15 residues in the CDR3. CDR3 sequence: CASSISRQGGETQYF. DNA of the CDR3: TGTGCCAGTAGTATCAGCAGACAGGGAGGGGAGACCCAGTACTTC.

V and J are TRBV7-9 and TRBJ2-5; no clear D. The CDR3 is 13 amino acids. V lost 2 bases and J 3 bases, leaving 7 bases between the germline ends. In germline, CDR1 is SEHNR, CDR2 FQNEAQ (reference sequence). CDR3 protein: CASSLTNKETQYF. The CDR3 bases are TGTGCCAGCAGCTTAACTAACAAAGAGACCCAGTACTTC.

This chain uses TRBV24-1 with TRBJ2-1, with TRBD2 matching 8 bases. This CDR3 has 16 residues. Trimming at V came to 3 bases and at J to 8 bases, leaving 11 bases not matched to a gene. CDR1 and CDR2 (germline): KGHDR, SFDVKD. The CDR3 DNA follows: TGTGCCACCAGTGATCCCCGGGAGGGCCCGTTGTATGAGCAGTTCTTC. Protein product: CATSDPREGPLYEQFF.

The V gene is TRBV6-5, the J gene TRBJ1-1; 7 bases are a match to TRBD1. Per the germline V gene, CDR1 is MNHEY and CDR2 is SVGAGI. V lost 7 bases to trimming and J lost 2 bases; unmatched junction nucleotides: 10. The CDR3 is made up of 15 amino acids. The CDR3 region is CASTSKGAENTEAFF. CDR3 DNA: TGTGCCAGCACCTCCAAGGGGGCAGAAAACACTGAAGCTTTCTTT.

This clone appeared a few times. This chain joins TRBV5-1 and TRBJ2-7; 12 positions match TRBD2. The junction had 8 bases not matched to a gene; V was cut back by 4 bases and J by 6 bases. The CDR3 has 15 amino acids. Germline V gives CDR1 SGHRS, CDR2 YFSETQ. The CDR3: CASSALAGGTPEQYF. CDR3 coding DNA: TGCGCCAGCAGCGCTCTAGCGGGAGGGACACCCGAGCAGTACTTC.

The J gene is TRBJ2-3, the V gene TRBV5-1; tentative D call: TRBD2 (5 bases). The CDR3 contains 12 residues. The V and J ends lost 4 bases and 5 bases respectively, with 8 bases between them. Germline loops: CDR1 SGHRS, CDR2 YFSETQ. The chain's CDR3 is CASSPEGDTQYF. CDR3 coding DNA: TGCGCCAGCAGCCCAGAGGGAGATACGCAGTATTTT.

Comments on this clone: Within the sample, other DNA sequences also encode this same CDR3. The V and J genes are TRBV18 and TRBJ1-4; 11 positions match TRBD1. Germline V gene lookup returns CDR1 KGHSH and CDR2 LQKENI. CDR3 size: 15 residues. Trimming took 0 bases from V and 7 from J; bases not matched to a gene: 1. CDR3 nucleotides: TGTGCCAGCTCACCACCCGGGACAGGGGGTGAAAAACTGTTTTTT. The encoded protein is CASSPPGTGGEKLFF.

CDR3 residues: CASSSNYRGGYNEQFF. The DNA for the CDR3 is TGTGCCAGCAGTTCCAATTACAGGGGCGGATACAATGAGCAGTTCTTC. The chain is built from TRBV6-5 and TRBJ2-1, with TRBD1 identical over 7 bases. Germline loops: CDR1 MNHEY, CDR2 SVGAGI. V lost 4 bases to trimming and J lost 4 bases; unmatched junction nucleotides: 10. The CDR3 extends over 16 amino acids.

The V call is TRBV6-5, the J call TRBJ2-1; 9 positions agree with TRBD1. The CDR3 is 14 residues long. Per the germline V gene, CDR1 is MNHEY and CDR2 is SVGAGI. J gave up 7 bases and V 2 bases, and 3 bases lay outside the gene matches. The CDR3 bases are TGTGCCAGCAGTTACGCGGGGACAGGGAATGAGCAGTTCTTC. Translated, it gives CASSYAGTGNEQFF.

CDR3 region: CASSDGDRSTDTQYF. As DNA, the CDR3 is TGTGCCAGCAGTGATGGTGACAGAAGCACAGATACGCAGTATTTT. V usage is TRBV6-4 and J usage is TRBJ2-3, with D possibly TRBD1 on 5 matching bases. This CDR3 contains 15 residues. V lost 3 bases to trimming and J lost 0 bases, with 10 bases between them. Looked up from germline, CDR1 is MRHNA and CDR2 is SNTAGT.

V is TRBV5-1 and J is TRBJ1-2, with a tentative D call TRBD1 (6 bases). Trimming removed 2 bases from V and 3 bases from J, with 8 bases in between. The CDR3 length is 13 residues. CDR1 and CDR2 (germline): SGHRS, YFSETQ. This CDR3 is CASSLGGDYGYTF. The CDR3 DNA sequence: TGCGCCAGCAGCTTAGGGGGGGACTATGGCTACACCTTC.